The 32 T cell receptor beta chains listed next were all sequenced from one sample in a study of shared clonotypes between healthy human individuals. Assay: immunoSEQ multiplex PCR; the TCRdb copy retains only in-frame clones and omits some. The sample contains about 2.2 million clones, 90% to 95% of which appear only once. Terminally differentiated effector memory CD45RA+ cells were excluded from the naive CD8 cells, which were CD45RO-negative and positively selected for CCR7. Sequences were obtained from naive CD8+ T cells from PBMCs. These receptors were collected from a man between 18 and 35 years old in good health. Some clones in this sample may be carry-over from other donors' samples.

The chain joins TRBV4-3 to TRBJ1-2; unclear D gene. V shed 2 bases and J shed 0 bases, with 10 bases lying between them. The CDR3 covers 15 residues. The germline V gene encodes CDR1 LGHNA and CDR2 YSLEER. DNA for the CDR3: TGCGCCAGCAGCCAAACTTCAATAGCTAACTATGGCTACACCTTC. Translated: CASSQTSIANYGYTF.

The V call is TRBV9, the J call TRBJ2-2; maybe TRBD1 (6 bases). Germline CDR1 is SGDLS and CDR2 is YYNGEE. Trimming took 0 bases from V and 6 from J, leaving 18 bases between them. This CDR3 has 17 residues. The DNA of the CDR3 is TGTGCCAGCAGCGTAGATCTGGACAGAGGGTTCGCCGGGGAGCTGTTTTTT. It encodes CASSVDLDRGFAGELFF.

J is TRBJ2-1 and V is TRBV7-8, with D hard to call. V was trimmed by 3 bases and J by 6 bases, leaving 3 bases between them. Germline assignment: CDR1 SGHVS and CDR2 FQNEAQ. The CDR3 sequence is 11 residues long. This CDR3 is CASSLVNEQFF. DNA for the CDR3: TGTGCCAGCAGCTTGGTCAATGAGCAGTTCTTC.

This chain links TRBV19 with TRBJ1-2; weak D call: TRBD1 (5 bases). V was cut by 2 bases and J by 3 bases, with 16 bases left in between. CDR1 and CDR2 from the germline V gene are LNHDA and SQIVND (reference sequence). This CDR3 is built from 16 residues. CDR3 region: CASSIRGIKAHYGYTF. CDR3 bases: TGTGCCAGTAGTATACGGGGCATAAAAGCGCACTATGGCTACACCTTC. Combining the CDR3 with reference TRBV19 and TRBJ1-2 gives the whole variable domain DGGITQSPKYLFRKEGQNVTLSCEQNLNHDAMYWYRQDPGQGLRLIYYSQIVNDFQKGDIAEGYSVSREKKESFPLTVTSAQKNPTAFYLCASSIRGIKAHYGYTFGSGTRLTVV.

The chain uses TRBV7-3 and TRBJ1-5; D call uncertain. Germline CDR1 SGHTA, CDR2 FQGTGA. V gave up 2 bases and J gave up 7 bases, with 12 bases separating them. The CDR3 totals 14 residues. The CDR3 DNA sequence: TGTGCCAGCAGCTTAGAACGGTGTTGGCAGCCCCAGCATTTT. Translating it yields CASSLERCWQPQHF.

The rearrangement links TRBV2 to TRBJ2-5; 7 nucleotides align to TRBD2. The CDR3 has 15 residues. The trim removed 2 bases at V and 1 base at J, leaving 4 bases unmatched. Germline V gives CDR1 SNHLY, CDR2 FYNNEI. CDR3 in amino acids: CASSEWLAVQETQYF. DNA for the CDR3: TGTGCCAGCAGTGAATGGCTAGCGGTCCAAGAGACCCAGTACTTC.

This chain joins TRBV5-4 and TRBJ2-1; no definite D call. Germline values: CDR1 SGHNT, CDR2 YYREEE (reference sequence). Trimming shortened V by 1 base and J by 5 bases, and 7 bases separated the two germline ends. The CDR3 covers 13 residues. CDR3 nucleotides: TGTGCCAGCAGCTTGTTTCTAAACAATGAGCAGTTCTTC. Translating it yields CASSLFLNNEQFF.

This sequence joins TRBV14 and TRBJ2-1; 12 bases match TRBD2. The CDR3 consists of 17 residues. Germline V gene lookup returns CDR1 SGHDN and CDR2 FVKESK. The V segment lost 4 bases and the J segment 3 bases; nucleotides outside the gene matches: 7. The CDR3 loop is CASSRRLAGVNYNEQFF. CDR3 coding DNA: TGTGCCAGCAGCCGCCGACTAGCGGGAGTCAACTACAATGAGCAGTTCTTC.

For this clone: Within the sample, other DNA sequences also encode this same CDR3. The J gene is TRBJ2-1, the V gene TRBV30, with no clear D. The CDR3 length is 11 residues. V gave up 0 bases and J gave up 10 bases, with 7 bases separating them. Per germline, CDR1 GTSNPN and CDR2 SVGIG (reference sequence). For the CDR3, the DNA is TGTGCCTGGAGTGTCGGGCTCGAGCAGTTCTTC. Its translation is CAWSVGLEQFF. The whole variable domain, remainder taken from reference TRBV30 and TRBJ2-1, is SQTIHQWPATLVQPVGSPLSLECTVEGTSNPNLYWYRQAAGRGLQLLFYSVGIGQISSEVPQNLSASRPQDRQFILSSKKLLLSDSGFYLCAWSVGLEQFFGPGTRLTVL.

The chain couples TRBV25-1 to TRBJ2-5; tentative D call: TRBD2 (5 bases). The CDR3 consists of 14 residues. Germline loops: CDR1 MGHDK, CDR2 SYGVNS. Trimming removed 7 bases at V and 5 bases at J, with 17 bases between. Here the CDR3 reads CASNGGSLRETQYF. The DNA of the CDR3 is TGTGCCAGCAATGGTGGGAGTCTACGGGAGACCCAGTACTTC.

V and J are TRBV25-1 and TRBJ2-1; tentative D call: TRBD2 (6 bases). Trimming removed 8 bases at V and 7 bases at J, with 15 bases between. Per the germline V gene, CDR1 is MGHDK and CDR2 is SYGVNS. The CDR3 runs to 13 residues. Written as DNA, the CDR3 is TGTGCCAGCCGATATGGGGGGAGGAATGAGCAGTTCTTC. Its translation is CASRYGGRNEQFF.

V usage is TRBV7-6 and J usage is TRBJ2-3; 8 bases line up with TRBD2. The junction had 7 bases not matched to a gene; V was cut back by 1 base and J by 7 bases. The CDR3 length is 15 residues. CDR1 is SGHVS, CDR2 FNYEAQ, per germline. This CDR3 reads CASSLGGRTSHTQYF. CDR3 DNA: TGTGCCAGCAGCTTAGGCGGGAGGACCTCCCATACGCAGTATTTT. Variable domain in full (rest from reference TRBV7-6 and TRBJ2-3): GAGVSQSPRYKVTKRGQDVALRCDPISGHVSLYWYRQALGQGPEFLTYFNYEAQQDKSGLPNDRFSAERPEGSISTLTIQRTEQRDSAMYRCASSLGGRTSHTQYFGPGTRLTVL.

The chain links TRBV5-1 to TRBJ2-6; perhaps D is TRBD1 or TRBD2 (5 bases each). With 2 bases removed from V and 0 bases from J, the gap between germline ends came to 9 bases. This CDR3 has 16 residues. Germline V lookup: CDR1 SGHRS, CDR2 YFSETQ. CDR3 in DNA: TGCGCCAGCAGCTTTTCGGGGACCTCTGGGGCCAACGTCCTGACTTTC. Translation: CASSFSGTSGANVLTF. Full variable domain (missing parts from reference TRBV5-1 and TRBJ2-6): KAGVTQTPRYLIKTRGQQVTLSCSPISGHRSVSWYQQTPGQGLQFLFEYFSETQRNKGNFPGRFSGRQFSNSRSEMNVSTLELGDSALYLCASSFSGTSGANVLTFGAGSRLTVL.

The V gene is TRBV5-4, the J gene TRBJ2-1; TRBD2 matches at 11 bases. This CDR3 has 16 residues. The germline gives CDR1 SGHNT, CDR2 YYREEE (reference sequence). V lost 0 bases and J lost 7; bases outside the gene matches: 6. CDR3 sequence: CASSLGPGLAGNEQFF. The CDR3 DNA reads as TGTGCCAGCAGCTTGGGCCCAGGACTAGCGGGTAATGAGCAGTTCTTC.

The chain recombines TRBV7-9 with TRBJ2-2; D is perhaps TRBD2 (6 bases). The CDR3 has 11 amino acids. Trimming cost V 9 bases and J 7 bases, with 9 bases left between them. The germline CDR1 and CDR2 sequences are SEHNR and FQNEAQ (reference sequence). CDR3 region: CASSEGGELFF. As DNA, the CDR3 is TGTGCCAGTTCGGAGGGCGGGGAGCTGTTTTTT.

CDR3 DNA: TGTGCCAGCAGTGAGACAGGGGGGTTCGAGACCCAGTACTTC. Translation gives CASSETGGFETQYF. The chain uses TRBV2 and TRBJ2-5, with 9 bases fitting TRBD1. The CDR3 loop spans 14 amino acids. Looked up from germline, CDR1 is SNHLY and CDR2 is FYNNEI. Unmatched junction bases numbered 4, after V lost 3 bases and J lost 5 bases.

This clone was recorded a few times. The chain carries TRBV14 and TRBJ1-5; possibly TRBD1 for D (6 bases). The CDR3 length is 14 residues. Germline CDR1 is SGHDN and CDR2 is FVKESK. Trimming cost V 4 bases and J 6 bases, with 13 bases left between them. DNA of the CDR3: TGTGCCAGCAGCCCAACAGGGTCGGGTCAGCCCCAGCATTTT. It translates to CASSPTGSGQPQHF.

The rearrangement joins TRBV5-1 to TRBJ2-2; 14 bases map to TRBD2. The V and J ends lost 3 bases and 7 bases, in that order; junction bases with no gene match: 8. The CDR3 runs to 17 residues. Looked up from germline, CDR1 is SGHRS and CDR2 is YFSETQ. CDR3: CASSSSGTSGRIGELFF. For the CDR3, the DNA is TGCGCCAGCAGCTCCTCCGGGACTAGCGGGAGAATCGGGGAGCTGTTTTTT.

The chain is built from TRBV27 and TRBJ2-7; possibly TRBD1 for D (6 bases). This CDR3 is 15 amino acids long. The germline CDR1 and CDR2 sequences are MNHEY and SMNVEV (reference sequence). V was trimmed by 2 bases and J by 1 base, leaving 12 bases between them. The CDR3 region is CASSLIPTGSYEQYF. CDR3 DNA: TGTGCCAGCAGTTTAATCCCCACAGGGTCCTACGAGCAGTACTTC.

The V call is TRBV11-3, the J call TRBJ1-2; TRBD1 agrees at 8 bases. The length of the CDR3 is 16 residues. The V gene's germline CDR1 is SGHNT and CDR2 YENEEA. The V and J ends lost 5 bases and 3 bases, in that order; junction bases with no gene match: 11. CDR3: CASSPKTGAAYYGYTF. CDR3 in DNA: TGTGCCAGCAGCCCAAAGACAGGGGCGGCGTACTATGGCTACACCTTC.

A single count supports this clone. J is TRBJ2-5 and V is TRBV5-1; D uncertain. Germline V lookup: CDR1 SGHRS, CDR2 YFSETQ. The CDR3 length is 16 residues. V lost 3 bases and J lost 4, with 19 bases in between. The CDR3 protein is CASSWSTWNPGETQYF. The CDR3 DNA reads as TGCGCCAGCAGCTGGTCGACATGGAATCCAGGAGAGACCCAGTACTTC.

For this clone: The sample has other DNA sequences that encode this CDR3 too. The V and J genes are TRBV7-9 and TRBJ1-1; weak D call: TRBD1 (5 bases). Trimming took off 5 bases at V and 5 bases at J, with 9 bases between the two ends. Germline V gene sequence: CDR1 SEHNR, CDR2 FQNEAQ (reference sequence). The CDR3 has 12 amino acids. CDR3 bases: TGTGCCAGCAGCCCTGGGGGGACTGAAGCTTTCTTT. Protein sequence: CASSPGGTEAFF.

The CDR3 loop reads CASSWRLSQPQHF. The CDR3 coding sequence is TGTGCCAGTAGTTGGCGCCTTAGCCAGCCCCAGCATTTT. V and J are TRBV19 and TRBJ1-5, with unresolved D. Trimming stripped 5 bases from V and 7 bases from J, with 12 bases between. The germline V gene has CDR1 LNHDA and CDR2 SQIVND (reference sequence). The length of the CDR3 is 13 residues. The whole variable domain, filled in from reference TRBV19 and TRBJ1-5, reads DGGITQSPKYLFRKEGQNVTLSCEQNLNHDAMYWYRQDPGQGLRLIYYSQIVNDFQKGDIAEGYSVSREKKESFPLTVTSAQKNPTAFYLCASSWRLSQPQHFGDGTRLSIL.

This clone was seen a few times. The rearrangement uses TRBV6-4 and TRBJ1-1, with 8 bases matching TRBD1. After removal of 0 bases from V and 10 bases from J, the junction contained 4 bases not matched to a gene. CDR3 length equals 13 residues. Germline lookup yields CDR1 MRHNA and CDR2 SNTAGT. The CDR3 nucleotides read TGTGCCAGCAGTGACTCGACAGGGGCCCCAGCTTTCTTT. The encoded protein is CASSDSTGAPAFF.

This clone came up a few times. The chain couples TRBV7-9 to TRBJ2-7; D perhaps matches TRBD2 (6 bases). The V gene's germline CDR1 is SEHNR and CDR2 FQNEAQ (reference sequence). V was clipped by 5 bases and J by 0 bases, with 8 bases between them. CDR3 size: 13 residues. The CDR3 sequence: CASSAGSSYEQYF. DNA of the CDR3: TGTGCCAGCAGCGCCGGGAGCTCCTACGAGCAGTACTTC.

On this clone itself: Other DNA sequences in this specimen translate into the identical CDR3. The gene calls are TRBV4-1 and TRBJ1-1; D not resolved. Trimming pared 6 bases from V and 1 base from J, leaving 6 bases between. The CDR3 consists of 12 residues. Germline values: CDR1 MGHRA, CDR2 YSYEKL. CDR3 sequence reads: CASRTGNTEAFF. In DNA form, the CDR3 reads TGCGCCAGCAGAACCGGGAACACTGAAGCTTTCTTT.

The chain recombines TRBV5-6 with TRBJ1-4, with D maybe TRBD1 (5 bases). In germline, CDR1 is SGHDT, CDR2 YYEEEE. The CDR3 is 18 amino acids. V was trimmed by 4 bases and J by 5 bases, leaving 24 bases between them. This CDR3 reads CASSPRGLLGRPNEKLFF. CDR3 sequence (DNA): TGTGCCAGCAGCCCTAGGGGCTTACTAGGACGGCCAAATGAAAAACTGTTTTTT. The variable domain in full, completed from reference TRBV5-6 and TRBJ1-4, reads DAGVTQSPTHLIKTRGQQVTLRCSPKSGHDTVSWYQQALGQGPQFIFQYYEEEERQRGNFPDRFSGHQFPNYSSELNVNALLLGDSALYLCASSPRGLLGRPNEKLFFGSGTQLSVL.

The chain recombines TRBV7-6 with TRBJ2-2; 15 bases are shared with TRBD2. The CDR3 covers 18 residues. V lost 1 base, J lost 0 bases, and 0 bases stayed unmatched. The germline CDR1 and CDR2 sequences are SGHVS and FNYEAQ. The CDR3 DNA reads TGTGCCAGCAGCTTAGGGACTAGCGGGAGGGCGAACACCGGGGAGCTGTTTTTT. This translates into CASSLGTSGRANTGELFF.

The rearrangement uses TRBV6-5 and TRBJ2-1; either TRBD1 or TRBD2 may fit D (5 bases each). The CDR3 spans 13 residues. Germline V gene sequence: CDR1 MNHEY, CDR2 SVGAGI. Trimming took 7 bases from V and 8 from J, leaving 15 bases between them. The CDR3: CASTSGRGDEQFF. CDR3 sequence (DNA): TGTGCCAGCACCAGCGGAAGAGGGGATGAGCAGTTCTTC.

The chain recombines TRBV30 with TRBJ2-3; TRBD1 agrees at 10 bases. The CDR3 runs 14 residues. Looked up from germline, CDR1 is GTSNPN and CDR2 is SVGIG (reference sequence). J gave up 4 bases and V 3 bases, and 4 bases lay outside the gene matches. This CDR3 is CAWSRTGGADTQYF. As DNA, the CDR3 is TGTGCCTGGAGCCGGACAGGGGGGGCAGATACGCAGTATTTT.

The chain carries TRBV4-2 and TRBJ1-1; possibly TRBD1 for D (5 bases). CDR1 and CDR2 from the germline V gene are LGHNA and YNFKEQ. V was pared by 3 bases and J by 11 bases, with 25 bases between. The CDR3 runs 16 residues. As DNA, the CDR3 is TGTGCCAGCAGCCAGATCAATCTAGGGACGGTCCGACGGGCTTTCTTT. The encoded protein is CASSQINLGTVRRAFF.

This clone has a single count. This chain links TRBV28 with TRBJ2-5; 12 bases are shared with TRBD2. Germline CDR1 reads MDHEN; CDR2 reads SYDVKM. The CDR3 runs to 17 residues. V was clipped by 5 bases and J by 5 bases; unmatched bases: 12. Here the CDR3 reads CASSNSWGLAGGETQYF. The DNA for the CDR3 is TGTGCCAGCAGTAACTCATGGGGCCTAGCGGGAGGGGAGACCCAGTACTTC.